The text below deals with one T cell receptor (beta chain). This entry belongs to a study of T cell changes during pregnancy in multiple sclerosis. TCRdb's table, derived via immunoSEQ multiplex PCR, lists solely in-frame clones and lacks some. Of more than 40,000 clones listed, 89% are singletons. The V end was cut by 2 bases, the J end by 2 bases, with 12 bases between. Germline assignment: CDR1 SGHTA and CDR2 FQGNSA. CDR3 size: 15 residues. This sample comprised CD4+ T cells from peripheral blood mononuclear cells, obtained in the first trimester of pregnancy. The origin of this receptor is a female donor with multiple sclerosis, enrolled in a pregnancy study. V is TRBV7-2 and J is TRBJ1-1; D call uncertain. The CDR3 reads CASSLSAGGNTEAFF. CDR3 nucleotides: TGTGCCAGCAGCTTAAGTGCGGGAGGAAACACTGAAGCTTTCTTT.